Shown below are 10 T cell receptor beta chains from a single sample sequenced in a study of cytomegalovirus exposure and HLA in healthy donors. Researchers ran the PCR with 60 Vbeta and 13 Jbeta primers. Data came from immunoSEQ multiplex PCR; TCRdb stores just in-frame clones and leaves some out. This repertoire shows roughly 140,000 clones, approximately 80% found once; its top ten account for 2% to 2.5%. The sequenced sample was PBMCs. The receptors here all came from a woman aged 18-29 years in good health and CMV-seropositive.

This clone was counted only a few times. The chain couples TRBV27 to TRBJ1-5; 9 nucleotides line up with TRBD1. The germline V gene encodes CDR1 MNHEY and CDR2 SMNVEV (reference sequence). The CDR3 has 15 amino acids. V was clipped by 1 base and J by 6 bases; unmatched bases: 4. The CDR3: CASSLWSTGGQPQHF. CDR3 nucleotide sequence: TGTGCCAGCAGTTTATGGTCGACAGGGGGTCAGCCCCAGCATTTT.

This clone was detected once. The V call is TRBV28, the J call TRBJ1-2; 11 positions agree with TRBD1. The germline V gene has CDR1 MDHEN and CDR2 SYDVKM. The trim removed 4 bases at V and 4 bases at J, leaving 8 bases unmatched. The CDR3 is 16 amino acids. CDR3 coding DNA: TGTGCCAGCAGTTCCCAGGGACAGGGGGATATCTATGGCTACACCTTC. This codes for CASSSQGQGDIYGYTF.

The rearrangement uses TRBV10-3 and TRBJ1-1; weak D call: TRBD1 (6 bases). Germline assignment: CDR1 ENHRY and CDR2 SYGVKD. The CDR3 totals 13 residues. V was shortened by 4 bases and J by 4 bases, with 10 bases between the two germline ends. The CDR3 region is CAISGSGATEAFF. The CDR3, as DNA: TGTGCCATCAGTGGATCAGGGGCCACTGAAGCTTTCTTT.

The chain employs TRBV15 and TRBJ2-1, with 8 bases aligning to TRBD2. Trimming removed 2 bases from V and 3 bases from J; junction bases left unmatched: 9. The CDR3 has 17 residues. Germline values: CDR1 LNHNV, CDR2 YYDKDF (reference sequence). The CDR3 DNA follows: TGTGCCACCAGCAGACAGCCGCGAGCGGGGGACTACAATGAGCAGTTCTTC. It specifies CATSRQPRAGDYNEQFF.

This chain connects TRBV11-3 to TRBJ2-1, with 12 bases matching TRBD2. The junction had 3 bases not matched to a gene; V was cut back by 3 bases and J by 12 bases. Germline-derived CDR1 and CDR2 are SGHNT and YENEEA. This CDR3 spans 13 amino acids. CDR3 nucleotides: TGTGCCAGCAGCTTTGGACTAGCGGGGATGCAGTTCTTC. Protein: CASSFGLAGMQFF.

The chain uses TRBV10-1 and TRBJ2-7; D perhaps matches TRBD2 (6 bases). Germline CDR1 is WNHNN and CDR2 is SYGVQD (reference sequence). The CDR3 length is 14 residues. V lost 6 bases to trimming and J lost 4 bases, with 16 bases between them. DNA of the CDR3: TGCGCCAGCAGCCCTCCGGGACTGCCTTACGAGCAGTACTTC. Translation gives CASSPPGLPYEQYF.

The J gene is TRBJ2-1, the V gene TRBV5-1, with a weak D call TRBD2 (5 bases). The germline gives CDR1 SGHRS, CDR2 YFSETQ. CDR3 length: 16 residues. Trimming took 0 bases from V and 5 from J, leaving 15 bases between them. For the CDR3, the DNA is TGCGCCAGCAGCTTGGCCGGGAAACCAGGTCACAATGAGCAGTTCTTC. Its protein is CASSLAGKPGHNEQFF.

The gene calls are TRBV19 and TRBJ1-5; maybe TRBD1 (6 bases). Trimming stripped 4 bases from V and 7 bases from J, with 11 bases between. From germline, CDR1 is LNHDA and CDR2 SQIVND (reference sequence). The CDR3 totals 13 residues. In DNA form, the CDR3 reads TGTGCCAGTAGTACGCAGGGGAACCAGCCCCAGCATTTT. Translation: CASSTQGNQPQHF.

A remark on this clone: This specimen includes other DNA sequences encoding the same CDR3. This chain uses TRBV4-3 with TRBJ1-2; tentative D call: TRBD1 (6 bases). The CDR3 runs to 14 residues. V was trimmed by 0 bases and J by 4 bases, leaving 9 bases between them. CDR1 and CDR2 (germline): LGHNA, YSLEER. CDR3 nucleotides: TGCGCCAGCAGCCAAGATAGAGGGGGCTATGGCTACACCTTC. It specifies CASSQDRGGYGYTF.

The rearrangement links TRBV19 to TRBJ1-1; TRBD1 agrees at 7 bases. The CDR3 is made up of 13 amino acids. V trimming: 6 bases; J trimming: 4 bases; junction bases outside the gene matches: 5. Looked up from germline, CDR1 is LNHDA and CDR2 is SQIVND (reference sequence). The chain's CDR3 is CASRTGAGTEAFF. DNA of the CDR3: TGTGCCAGTAGAACAGGGGCAGGCACTGAAGCTTTCTTT.